The rows below give T cell receptor beta chains drawn from one sample of a study of response to subunit inactivated influenza vaccine. Each CDR3 protein is one row after TCRdb ran MiXCR on the RT-PCR reads. The data contain 500,000 to 600,000 distinct CDR3 sequences, less than 15% of them singletons. Sequencing was performed on PBMCs from blood, taken roughly 12 days after vaccination. Receptor source: a middle-aged man who received an inactivated influenza vaccine. The CDR3 runs from the conserved cysteine through the conserved F or W. The order of the fields is J gene, D gene, V gene, clone size, CDR3 protein, CDR3 DNA. The D gene is left open where the match is weak. Where a row states a size, it is once, few, many or the class of an expanded clone; other rows omit it.

J: TRBJ2-3; D: .; V: TRBV11-2; size: .; CDR3: CASSFRRGPYTDTQYF; DNA: TGTGCCAGCAGCTTCCGCCGGGGGCCCTACACAGATACGCAGTATTTT
J: TRBJ2-5; D: TRBD2; V: TRBV4-2; size: .; CDR3: CASSSREGETQYF; DNA: TGTGCCAGCAGCTCCCGGGAGGGTGAGACCCAGTACTTC
J: TRBJ1-3; D: .; V: TRBV5-1; size: many; CDR3: CASSLADRTGNTIYF; DNA: TGCGCCAGCAGCTTGGCCGACAGGACTGGAAACACCATATATTTT
J: TRBJ2-2; D: .; V: TRBV6-1; size: few; CDR3: CASSGSVNTGELFF; DNA: TGTGCCAGCAGTGGTAGCGTAAACACCGGGGAGCTGTTTTTT
J: TRBJ1-1; D: .; V: TRBV29-1; size: few; CDR3: CSVDDLNTEAFF; DNA: TGCAGCGTTGACGATTTGAACACTGAAGCTTTCTTT
J: TRBJ2-5; D: TRBD1; V: TRBV5-6; size: .; CDR3: CASSFYDRGLGETQYF; DNA: TGTGCCAGCAGCTTCTATGACAGGGGCCTAGGAGAGACCCAGTACTTC
J: TRBJ2-7; D: TRBD2; V: TRBV11-1; size: .; CDR3: CASSPGLAGVNEQYF; DNA: TGTGCCAGCAGCCCAGGACTAGCGGGGGTAAACGAGCAGTACTTC
J: TRBJ2-6; D: .; V: TRBV15; size: few; CDR3: CATSRFSGANVLTF; DNA: TGTGCCACCAGCAGATTCTCTGGGGCCAACGTCCTGACTTTC
J: TRBJ2-1; D: TRBD1; V: TRBV20-1; size: .; CDR3: CSASNRGSYNEQFF; DNA: TGCAGTGCTTCCAACAGGGGTTCCTACAATGAGCAGTTCTTC
J: TRBJ1-6; D: TRBD1; V: TRBV12-3/TRBV12-4; size: many; CDR3: CASSSGQGGNSPLHF; DNA: TGTGCCAGCAGTTCCGGACAGGGGGGAAATTCACCCCTCCACTTT
J: TRBJ2-7; D: .; V: TRBV6-2/TRBV6-3; size: few; CDR3: CASSYWGGYYEQYF; DNA: TGTGCCAGCAGTTACTGGGGCGGATACTACGAGCAGTACTTC
J: TRBJ1-4; D: .; V: TRBV6-5; size: .; CDR3: CASSYRQSEWKLFF; DNA: TGTGCCAGCAGTTACCGCCAGAGTGAATGGAAGTTGTTTTTT
J: TRBJ1-6; D: .; V: TRBV3-1; size: .; CDR3: CASSPGRRRAPLHF; DNA: TGTGCCAGCAGCCCGGGACGGCGCAGAGCACCCCTCCACTTT
J: TRBJ2-2; D: .; V: TRBV11-2; size: .; CDR3: CASSSVRGENTGELFF; DNA: TGTGCCAGCAGCTCTGTACGCGGGGAGAACACCGGGGAGCTGTTTTTT
J: TRBJ1-2; D: TRBD1; V: TRBV4-3; size: few; CDR3: CASSHPRGQGAEGYTF; DNA: TGCGCCAGCAGCCATCCCCGCGGACAGGGGGCAGAGGGCTACACCTTC
J: TRBJ2-7; D: TRBD2; V: TRBV7-8; size: few; CDR3: CASTRVRSGRGEQYF; DNA: TGTGCCAGCACCCGGGTGCGTAGCGGGAGGGGCGAGCAGTACTTC
J: TRBJ2-4; D: .; V: TRBV29-1; size: many; CDR3: CSVEDRAKNIQYF; DNA: TGCAGCGTTGAAGATAGAGCCAAAAACATTCAGTACTTC
J: TRBJ2-2; D: .; V: TRBV28; size: .; CDR3: CASSLEGGRTGELFF; DNA: TGTGCCAGCAGTTTAGAAGGGGGGAGAACCGGGGAGCTGTTTTTT
J: TRBJ2-3; D: TRBD2; V: TRBV5-1; size: few; CDR3: CASKDGTSISLDTQYF; DNA: TGCGCCAGCAAAGATGGGACTAGCATAAGTTTAGATACGCAGTATTTT
J: TRBJ2-1; D: .; V: TRBV20-1; size: .; CDR3: CSAHRSGGESQLEQFF; DNA: TGCAGTGCTCACCGTTCTGGAGGGGAATCTCAATTGGAGCAGTTCTTC
J: TRBJ2-1; D: TRBD2; V: TRBV4-3; size: many; CDR3: CASSPKGAGGGNEQFF; DNA: TGCGCCAGCAGCCCCAAAGGCGCGGGAGGAGGGAATGAGCAGTTCTTC
J: TRBJ2-1; D: .; V: TRBV5-1; size: .; CDR3: CASSPRRAYNEQFF; DNA: TGCGCCAGCAGCCCCAGACGCGCCTACAATGAGCAGTTCTTC
J: TRBJ2-1; D: TRBD2; V: TRBV6-2/TRBV6-3; size: .; CDR3: CASSRLASAYNEQFF; DNA: TGTGCCAGCAGCCGACTAGCAAGTGCCTACAATGAGCAGTTCTTC
J: TRBJ2-1; D: .; V: TRBV3-1; size: few; CDR3: CASSQYLQRSMKQFF; DNA: TGTGCCAGCAGCCAGTACTTGCAGAGATCAATGAAGCAGTTCTTC
J: TRBJ1-1; D: TRBD1; V: TRBV27; size: few; CDR3: CASSPIIRQGAPTEAFF; DNA: TGTGCCAGCAGCCCCATAATCCGACAGGGGGCGCCCACTGAAGCTTTCTTT
J: TRBJ2-3; D: .; V: TRBV20-1; size: few; CDR3: CSARGTSLDTQYF; DNA: TGCAGTGCTAGAGGGACCTCTCTAGATACGCAGTATTTT
J: TRBJ2-7; D: TRBD1; V: TRBV5-1; size: .; CDR3: CAGSVGQGAYEQYF; DNA: TGCGCCGGCAGCGTGGGACAGGGGGCCTACGAGCAGTACTTC
J: TRBJ1-2; D: TRBD1; V: TRBV4-2; size: few; CDR3: CASSQTTGQYGYTF; DNA: TGTGCCAGCAGCCAAACGACAGGGCAATATGGCTACACCTTC
J: TRBJ2-1; D: TRBD1; V: TRBV27; size: few; CDR3: CASSFGPFYRGNNEQFF; DNA: TGTGCCAGCAGTTTCGGGCCCTTCTACAGGGGGAACAATGAGCAGTTCTTC
J: TRBJ2-5; D: .; V: TRBV7-2; size: .; CDR3: CASSVYGVETQYF; DNA: TGTGCCAGCAGCGTATATGGGGTGGAGACCCAGTACTTC
J: TRBJ1-5; D: .; V: TRBV18; size: .; CDR3: CASSPSGTPPPQHF; DNA: TGTGCCAGCTCACCATCCGGGACTCCGCCGCCCCAGCATTTT
J: TRBJ2-1; D: .; V: TRBV11-3; size: .; CDR3: CASSLDNFNEQFF; DNA: TGTGCCAGCAGCTTAGATAATTTCAATGAGCAGTTCTTC
J: TRBJ1-5; D: .; V: TRBV12-3/TRBV12-4; size: few; CDR3: CASSLGGGWDSNQPQHF; DNA: TGTGCCAGCAGTTTAGGGGGCGGGTGGGATAGCAATCAGCCCCAGCATTTT
J: TRBJ2-2; D: .; V: TRBV4-3; size: many; CDR3: CASSQEQGRGRTGELFF; DNA: TGCGCCAGCAGCCAAGAGCAGGGCAGGGGACGCACCGGGGAGCTGTTTTTT
J: TRBJ1-1; D: TRBD1; V: TRBV11-2; size: few; CDR3: CASSPTGIAEAFF; DNA: TGTGCCAGCAGTCCGACAGGGATCGCTGAAGCTTTCTTT
J: TRBJ1-3; D: .; V: TRBV6-5; size: few; CDR3: CASSYQIDGSNIYF; DNA: TGTGCCAGCAGTTACCAAATTGACGGGTCGAACATATATTTT
J: TRBJ1-1; D: .; V: TRBV5-1; size: few; CDR3: CASRPGQMNTEAFF; DNA: TGCGCCAGCAGGCCGGGGCAGATGAACACTGAAGCTTTCTTT
J: TRBJ2-2; D: .; V: TRBV12-3/TRBV12-4; size: .; CDR3: CASSFAAGSNTGELFF; DNA: TGTGCCAGCAGTTTTGCGGCGGGGTCGAACACCGGGGAGCTGTTTTTT
J: TRBJ2-1; D: TRBD2; V: TRBV5-1; size: .; CDR3: CASSLEGGRVGEQFF; DNA: TGCGCCAGCAGCTTGGAGGGCGGGAGAGTGGGTGAGCAGTTCTTC
J: TRBJ2-7; D: .; V: TRBV20-1; size: .; CDR3: CSARDSRGYEQYF; DNA: TGCAGTGCTAGAGATTCGCGAGGATACGAGCAGTACTTC
J: TRBJ1-1; D: .; V: TRBV4-1; size: .; CDR3: CASSQVGAGTEAFF; DNA: TGCGCCAGCAGCCAAGTCGGAGCGGGCACTGAAGCTTTCTTT
J: TRBJ1-6; D: TRBD1; V: TRBV12-3/TRBV12-4; size: .; CDR3: CASSPQQGRNSPLHF; DNA: TGTGCCAGCAGTCCACAACAGGGGAGGAATTCACCCCTCCACTTT
J: TRBJ2-1; D: TRBD2; V: TRBV7-8; size: few; CDR3: CASSRASGRADEQFF; DNA: TGTGCCAGCAGCAGAGCTAGCGGGAGGGCCGATGAGCAGTTCTTC
J: TRBJ2-4; D: TRBD1; V: TRBV12-3/TRBV12-4; size: many; CDR3: CASSFEGARDRNIQYF; DNA: TGTGCCAGCAGTTTTGAGGGGGCAAGGGATCGAAACATTCAGTACTTC
J: TRBJ2-1; D: .; V: TRBV10-3; size: .; CDR3: CAIREVGNEQFF; DNA: TGTGCCATCAGGGAGGTCGGGAATGAGCAGTTCTTC
J: TRBJ2-1; D: .; V: TRBV6-1; size: .; CDR3: CASSVAVPDYNEQFF; DNA: TGTGCCAGCAGTGTAGCGGTTCCCGACTACAATGAGCAGTTCTTC
J: TRBJ2-3; D: .; V: TRBV4-1; size: many; CDR3: CASSQAIPPDTQYF; DNA: TGCGCCAGCAGCCAGGCAATACCCCCAGATACGCAGTATTTT
J: TRBJ2-7; D: TRBD2; V: TRBV4-1; size: few; CDR3: CASSQGTTSGGEQYF; DNA: TGCGCCAGCAGCCAAGGAACGACTAGCGGGGGTGAGCAGTACTTC
J: TRBJ2-3; D: .; V: TRBV28; size: few; CDR3: CASSFDSPLTDTQYF; DNA: TGTGCCAGCAGTTTCGACTCTCCACTCACAGATACGCAGTATTTT
J: TRBJ1-2; D: .; V: TRBV20-1; size: few; CDR3: CSAPQPDRSGYTF; DNA: TGCAGTGCTCCCCAACCCGACAGGAGTGGCTACACCTTC
J: TRBJ2-3; D: .; V: TRBV28; size: few; CDR3: CASRQGLAAIQGTQYF; DNA: TGTGCCAGCAGACAGGGGCTAGCGGCTATCCAGGGTACGCAGTATTTT
J: TRBJ2-7; D: .; V: TRBV7-2; size: .; CDR3: CASSLYVQEQYF; DNA: TGTGCCAGCAGCTTATACGTCCAGGAGCAGTACTTC
J: TRBJ2-3; D: .; V: TRBV6-2/TRBV6-3; size: .; CDR3: CASRTPVRSTDTQYF; DNA: TGTGCCTCCCGGACCCCAGTTCGTAGCACAGATACGCAGTATTTT
J: TRBJ1-2; D: .; V: TRBV5-4; size: .; CDR3: CASSEPGPPGYTF; DNA: TGTGCCAGCAGCGAACCCGGGCCTCCTGGCTACACCTTC
J: TRBJ2-1; D: .; V: TRBV9; size: .; CDR3: CASYPTGTGGLAETYNEQFF; DNA: TGTGCCAGCTATCCCACCGGGACAGGGGGACTAGCGGAGACCTACAATGAGCAGTTCTTC
J: TRBJ2-7; D: .; V: TRBV12-3/TRBV12-4; size: many; CDR3: CASSSVGREQYF; DNA: TGTGCCAGCAGCTCGGTTGGCCGCGAGCAGTACTTC
J: TRBJ2-1; D: .; V: TRBV18; size: many; CDR3: CASSPPSLREFF; DNA: TGTGCCAGCTCACCACCCAGTTTAAGGGAGTTCTTC
J: TRBJ2-3; D: .; V: TRBV29-1; size: few; CDR3: CSVEALITSDTQYF; DNA: TGCAGCGTTGAGGCACTTATAACGTCAGATACGCAGTATTTT
J: TRBJ1-6; D: .; V: TRBV20-1; size: many; CDR3: CSAKASGNSPLHF; DNA: TGCAGTGCAAAGGCCTCGGGTAATTCACCCCTCCACTTT